Shown below are 17 T cell receptor beta chains from a single sample sequenced in a study of cytomegalovirus exposure and HLA in healthy donors. PCR primers comprised 60 Vbeta and 13 Jbeta primers. The assay was immunoSEQ multiplex PCR, and TCRdb's table has in-frame clones only and misses some. The sample lists some 110,000 clones; under 85% were seen once. Sample: PBMCs. The receptors come from a man under 40 in good health and CMV-seropositive.

The DNA of the CDR3 is TGTGCCAGCAGTTTAGGGACTAGCGGGGGGCGGTACTTC. Protein product: CASSLGTSGGRYF. The V gene is TRBV27, the J gene TRBJ2-5; 15 bases map to TRBD2. The CDR3 has 13 amino acids. The germline V gene encodes CDR1 MNHEY and CDR2 SMNVEV (reference sequence). The trim removed 2 bases at V and 13 bases at J, leaving 2 bases unmatched.

The chain links TRBV25-1 to TRBJ1-2, with D unclear. With 3 bases removed from V and 6 bases from J, the gap between germline ends came to 20 bases. The V gene's germline CDR1 is MGHDK and CDR2 SYGVNS. This CDR3 region has 16 residues. The CDR3 sequence: CASSDTNGVHADGYTF. The CDR3 nucleotides are TGTGCCAGCAGTGACACCAACGGGGTCCACGCAGATGGCTACACCTTC.

This rearrangement joins TRBV28 to TRBJ1-1; D is perhaps TRBD1 (6 bases). V was pared by 6 bases and J by 2 bases, with 13 bases between. Germline values: CDR1 MDHEN, CDR2 SYDVKM. CDR3 length equals 14 residues. The CDR3 is CASRDTGFNTEAFF. The CDR3, as DNA: TGTGCCAGCAGGGACACAGGGTTCAACACTGAAGCTTTCTTT.

This rearrangement joins TRBV28 to TRBJ1-2; tentatively, D is TRBD1 (5 bases). Trimming shortened V by 6 bases and J by 4 bases, and 15 bases separated the two germline ends. The CDR3 extends over 14 amino acids. The germline V gene has CDR1 MDHEN and CDR2 SYDVKM. Here the CDR3 reads CASRPAGLGYGYTF. In nucleotides, the CDR3 is TGTGCCAGCAGGCCGGCAGGGTTGGGCTATGGCTACACCTTC.

This clone was picked up a small number of times. The gene calls are TRBV29-1 and TRBJ1-4; no reliable D call. Trimming removed 2 bases at V and 6 bases at J, with 4 bases between. Germline CDR1 is SQVTM and CDR2 is ANQGSEA. The CDR3 loop spans 11 amino acids. CDR3 residues: CSVEYDEKLFF. The CDR3, as DNA: TGCAGCGTTGAATATGATGAAAAACTGTTTTTT.

The chain joins TRBV28 to TRBJ2-2; a weak D match, TRBD2 (5 bases). Germline CDR1 is MDHEN and CDR2 is SYDVKM. V was shortened by 3 bases and J by 6 bases, with 11 bases between the two germline ends. CDR3 length: 14 residues. The CDR3 DNA is TGTGCCAGCAGTTTTTTGCCGAGGGCCGGGGAGCTGTTTTTT. Encoded protein: CASSFLPRAGELFF. Full variable domain (missing parts from reference TRBV28 and TRBJ2-2): DVKVTQSSRYLVKRTGEKVFLECVQDMDHENMFWYRQDPGLGLRLIYFSYDVKMKEKGDIPEGYSVSREKKERFSLILESASTNQTSMYLCASSFLPRAGELFFGEGSRLTVL.

V gene TRBV25-1 combines with J gene TRBJ2-7; no clear D gene. V was cut by 1 base and J by 5 bases, with 6 bases left in between. Germline CDR1 MGHDK, CDR2 SYGVNS. The CDR3 sequence is 12 residues long. CDR3: CASSEFRDEQYF. CDR3 bases: TGTGCCAGCAGTGAATTCCGGGACGAGCAGTACTTC.

V usage is TRBV25-1 and J usage is TRBJ1-2; D might be TRBD1 (6 bases). CDR3 size: 12 residues. The germline V gene encodes CDR1 MGHDK and CDR2 SYGVNS. V was cut by 6 bases and J by 5 bases, with 10 bases left in between. The CDR3 nucleotides read TGTGCCAGCAGCCATACAGGGTATGGCTACACCTTC. Translating it yields CASSHTGYGYTF.

The genes are TRBV2 and TRBJ2-3, with D tentatively TRBD2 (6 bases). V was clipped by 8 bases and J by 0 bases, with 18 bases between them. CDR3 length: 16 amino acids. Germline CDR1 SNHLY, CDR2 FYNNEI. CDR3 amino acids: CASLYAGRASTDTQYF. CDR3 in DNA: TGTGCCAGCCTATATGCGGGGAGAGCTAGCACAGATACGCAGTATTTT.

The chain has TRBV6-1 and TRBJ2-1, with TRBD2 matching 8 bases. The trim removed 5 bases at V and 4 bases at J, leaving 4 bases unmatched. This CDR3 has 14 residues. The germline CDR1 and CDR2 sequences are MNHNS and SASEGT. CDR3 residues: CASSFSGAYNEQFF. As DNA, the CDR3 is TGTGCCAGCAGTTTTAGCGGGGCGTACAATGAGCAGTTCTTC.

The chain carries TRBV4-3 and TRBJ2-5; D gene ambiguous. The DNA end is more similar to TRBJ2-7, so the J call may be wrong. The CDR3 contains 15 residues. CDR1 is LGHNA and CDR2 is YSLEER in the germline V gene. The CDR3 loop is CASSQAAQPSYEQYF. The CDR3 bases are TGCGCCAGCAGCCAAGCGGCACAGCCCTCCTACGAGCAGTACTTC.

A note on this clone: Likely a read error: the CDR3 ends without its conserved phenylalanine or tryptophan. This chain links TRBV4-3 with TRBJ1-1; 8 nucleotides agree with TRBD1. The V and J ends lost 0 bases and 11 bases, in that order; junction bases with no gene match: 14. This CDR3 is 16 amino acids long. Germline loops: CDR1 LGHNA, CDR2 YSLEER. The DNA for the CDR3 is TGCGCCAGCAGCCAAGAGCAGGGGGCGTGGGGAGCGACGGCTTTCCTT. Residues: CASSQEQGAWGATAFL.

There are a few counts of this clone. The chain combines TRBV6-5 with TRBJ2-3, with 13 bases fitting TRBD2. The V and J ends lost 0 bases and 4 bases, in that order; junction bases with no gene match: 1. The CDR3 is 16 amino acids. Germline CDR1 is MNHEY and CDR2 is SVGAGI. The CDR3 coding sequence is TGTGCCAGCAGTTACTCCGGGACTAGCGGGGCAGATACGCAGTATTTT. It specifies CASSYSGTSGADTQYF.

The chain uses TRBV6-6 and TRBJ2-2, with 9 bases matching TRBD1. Trimming took 6 bases from V and 5 from J; bases not matched to a gene: 7. Per germline, CDR1 MNHNY and CDR2 SVGAGI (reference sequence). This CDR3 has 15 residues. The CDR3: CASRPTGGVTGELFF. CDR3 bases: TGTGCCAGCAGACCGACAGGGGGAGTGACCGGGGAGCTGTTTTTT.

The chain employs TRBV5-1 and TRBJ2-2; TRBD2 agrees at 12 bases. CDR1 is SGHRS, CDR2 YFSETQ, per germline. V lost 1 base, J lost 4 bases, and 5 bases stayed unmatched. The CDR3 length is 17 residues. Written as DNA, the CDR3 is TGCGCCAGCAGCTTGCAACCGGGACTAGCGGGCACCGGGGAGCTGTTTTTT. This translates into CASSLQPGLAGTGELFF.

CDR3: CASSLITSYEQYF. The CDR3 DNA reads TGTGCCAGCAGCTTAATAACTAGCTACGAGCAGTACTTC. The V gene is TRBV7-9, the J gene TRBJ2-7, with a weak D call TRBD2 (5 bases). V was clipped by 2 bases and J by 3 bases, with 8 bases between them. Germline V gene sequence: CDR1 SEHNR, CDR2 FQNEAQ (reference sequence). The CDR3 is made up of 13 amino acids.

This clone appeared a few times. The genes are TRBV28 and TRBJ1-2; 11 bases fit TRBD1. The V and J ends lost 5 bases and 3 bases, in that order; junction bases with no gene match: 8. CDR3 size: 16 residues. The V gene's germline CDR1 is MDHEN and CDR2 SYDVKM. CDR3 residues: CASSHYRTGGDYGYTF. CDR3 DNA: TGTGCCAGCAGTCACTATCGGACAGGGGGCGACTATGGCTACACCTTC.